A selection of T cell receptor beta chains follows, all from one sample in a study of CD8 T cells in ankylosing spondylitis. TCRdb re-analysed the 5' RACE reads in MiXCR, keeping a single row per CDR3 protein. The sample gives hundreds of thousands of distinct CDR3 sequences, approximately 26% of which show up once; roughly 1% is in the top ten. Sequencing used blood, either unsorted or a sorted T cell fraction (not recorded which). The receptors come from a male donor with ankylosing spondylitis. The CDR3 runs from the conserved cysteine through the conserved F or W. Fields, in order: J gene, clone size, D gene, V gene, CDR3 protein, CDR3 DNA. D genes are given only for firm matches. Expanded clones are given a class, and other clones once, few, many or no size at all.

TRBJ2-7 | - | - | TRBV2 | CASSDGVAPYEQYF | TGTGCCAGCAGTGACGGAGTTGCGCCCTACGAGCAGTACTTC
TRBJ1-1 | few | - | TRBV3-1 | CASSPIFGGRTEAFF | TGTGCCAGCAGCCCCATTTTCGGAGGGCGGACTGAAGCTTTCTTT
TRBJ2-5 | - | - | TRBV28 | CASSLGEVETQYF | TGTGCCAGCAGTTTAGGCGAGGTGGAGACCCAGTACTTC
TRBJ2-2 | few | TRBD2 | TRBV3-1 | CASSQGGTSGSRELFF | TGTGCCAGCAGCCAAGGAGGGACTAGCGGGAGCCGGGAGCTGTTTTTT
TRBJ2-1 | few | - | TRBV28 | CASSWGKAEQFF | TGTGCCAGCAGTTGGGGAAAGGCTGAGCAGTTCTTC
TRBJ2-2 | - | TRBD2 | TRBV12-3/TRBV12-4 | CASWKRDSNTGELFF | TGTGCCAGCTGGAAGCGGGACTCGAACACCGGGGAGCTGTTTTTT
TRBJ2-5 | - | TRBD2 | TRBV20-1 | CSARDPGSGNQETQYF | TGCAGTGCTAGAGATCCCGGTAGCGGGAACCAAGAGACCCAGTACTTC
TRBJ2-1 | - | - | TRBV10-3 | CAISELRSSYNEQFF | TGTGCCATCAGTGAACTTAGGAGCTCCTACAATGAGCAGTTCTTC
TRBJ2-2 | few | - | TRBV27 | CASSLLQGLSGELFF | TGTGCCAGCAGTTTGTTACAGGGCTTATCCGGGGAGCTGTTTTTT
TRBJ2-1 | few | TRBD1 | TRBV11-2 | CASSKGQGARNEQFF | TGTGCCAGCAGCAAGGGACAGGGGGCGCGCAATGAGCAGTTCTTC
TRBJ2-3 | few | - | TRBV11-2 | CASTPRGHGSSTDTQYF | TGTGCCAGCACCCCCCGGGGGCACGGTTCTAGCACAGATACGCAGTATTTT
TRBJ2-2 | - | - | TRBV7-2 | CASSLFGAANTGELFF | TGTGCCAGCAGCTTATTCGGAGCGGCGAACACCGGGGAGCTGTTTTTT
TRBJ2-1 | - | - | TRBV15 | CATSKARGGGYNEQFF | TGTGCCACCAGCAAGGCGAGGGGAGGGGGGTACAATGAGCAGTTCTTC
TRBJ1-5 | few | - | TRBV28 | CASILGGMYNQPQHF | TGTGCCAGCATATTGGGGGGTATGTATAATCAGCCCCAGCATTTT
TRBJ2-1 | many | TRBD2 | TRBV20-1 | CSAREREGGYNEQFF | TGCAGTGCTAGGGAGCGGGAGGGGGGGTACAATGAGCAGTTCTTC
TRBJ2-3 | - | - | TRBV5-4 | CASSPSMDRTDTQYF | TGTGCCAGCAGCCCTTCTATGGACCGCACAGATACGCAGTATTTT
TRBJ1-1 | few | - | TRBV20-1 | CSASHPYEAFF | TGCAGTGCTAGTCACCCGTACGAAGCTTTCTTT
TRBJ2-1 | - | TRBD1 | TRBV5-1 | CASSLELTGKGYNEQFF | TGCGCCAGCAGCTTGGAACTGACAGGGAAAGGGTACAATGAGCAGTTCTTC
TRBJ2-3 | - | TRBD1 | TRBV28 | CASSYDRGADTQYF | TGTGCCAGCAGTTACGACAGGGGCGCAGATACGCAGTATTTT
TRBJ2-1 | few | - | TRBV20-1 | CSASRLKGRNYNEQFF | TGCAGTGCTAGTCGGCTTAAGGGTCGCAACTACAATGAGCAGTTCTTC
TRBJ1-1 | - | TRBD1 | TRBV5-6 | CASSPGTGFVGAEAFF | TGTGCCAGCAGCCCCGGGACAGGTTTTGTTGGTGCTGAAGCTTTCTTT
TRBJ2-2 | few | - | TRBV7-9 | CASSLGTMTGELFF | TGTGCCAGCAGCTTAGGGACTATGACCGGGGAGCTGTTTTTT
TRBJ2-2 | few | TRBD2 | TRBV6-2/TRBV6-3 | CASSYSGLAGVPRDTGELFF | TGTGCCAGCAGTTACTCCGGACTAGCGGGAGTCCCTCGCGACACCGGGGAGCTGTTTTTT
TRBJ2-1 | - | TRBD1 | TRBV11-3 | CASSSDRDAYNEQFF | TGTGCCAGCAGCTCTGACAGGGACGCCTACAATGAGCAGTTCTTC
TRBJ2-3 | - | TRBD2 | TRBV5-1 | CASSLVASGTSTDTQYF | TGCGCCAGCAGCTTGGTGGCTAGCGGCACTAGCACAGATACGCAGTATTTT
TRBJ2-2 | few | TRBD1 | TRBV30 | CAWSAPGGIGGELFF | TGTGCCTGGAGTGCCCCAGGGGGTATCGGCGGGGAGCTGTTTTTT
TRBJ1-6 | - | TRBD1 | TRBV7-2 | CASSLGTGGHSPLHF | TGTGCCAGCAGCTTAGGGACAGGGGGCCATTCACCCCTCCACTTT
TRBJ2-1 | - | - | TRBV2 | CASAGGGEQFF | TGTGCCAGCGCTGGTGGCGGTGAGCAGTTCTTC
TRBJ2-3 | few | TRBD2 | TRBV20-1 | CSASLGGLGPRDTQYF | TGCAGTGCTAGTCTGGGGGGACTAGGCCCCCGAGATACGCAGTATTTT
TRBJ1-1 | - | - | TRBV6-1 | CASSEGASPSEF | TGTGCCAGCAGTGAAGGAGCCTCTCCCTCTGAGTTT
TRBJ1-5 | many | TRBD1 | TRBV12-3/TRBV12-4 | CASRTGGNQPQHF | TGTGCCAGCAGGACAGGGGGCAATCAGCCCCAGCATTTT
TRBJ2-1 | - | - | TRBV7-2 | CASTPAGFYNEQFF | TGTGCCAGCACCCCAGCGGGTTTCTACAATGAGCAGTTCTTC
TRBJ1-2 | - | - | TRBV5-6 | CASSSRQIYGYTF | TGTGCCAGCAGTTCTAGACAGATCTATGGCTACACCTTC
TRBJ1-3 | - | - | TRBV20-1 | CSARGHGGNTIYF | TGCAGTGCTCGGGGACACGGGGGAAACACCATATATTTT
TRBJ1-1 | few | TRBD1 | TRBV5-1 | CASSFEGQVNTEAFF | TGCGCCAGCAGCTTTGAGGGACAGGTGAACACTGAAGCTTTCTTT
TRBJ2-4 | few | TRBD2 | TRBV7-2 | CASSHSGIENIQYF | TGTGCCAGCAGCCATAGCGGGATAGAAAACATTCAGTACTTC
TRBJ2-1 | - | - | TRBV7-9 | CASQVAAYNEQFF | TGTGCCAGCCAGGTAGCGGCGTACAATGAGCAGTTCTTC
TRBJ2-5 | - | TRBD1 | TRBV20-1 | CSATSGGKETQYF | TGCAGTGCCACCTCAGGGGGAAAAGAGACCCAGTACTTC
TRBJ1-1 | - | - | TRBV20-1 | CSASGLVGTEAFF | TGCAGTGCTTCAGGTCTAGTAGGCACTGAAGCTTTCTTT
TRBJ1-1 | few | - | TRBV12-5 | CASGRGEDTEAFF | TGTGCTAGTGGGAGGGGGGAGGACACTGAAGCTTTCTTT
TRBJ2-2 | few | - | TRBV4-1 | CASSQRGAVNTGELFF | TGCGCCAGCAGCCAACGGGGGGCCGTGAACACCGGGGAGCTGTTTTTT
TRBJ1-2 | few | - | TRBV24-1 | CATSDSWTDGYTF | TGTGCCACCAGTGATTCTTGGACAGATGGCTACACCTTC
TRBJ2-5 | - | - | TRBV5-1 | CASSLGDGRTQYF | TGCGCCAGCAGCTTGGGGGACGGGCGGACCCAGTACTTC
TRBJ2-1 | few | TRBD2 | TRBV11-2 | CASSLDRLAGRYNEQFF | TGTGCCAGCAGCTTAGATCGTCTAGCGGGAAGGTACAATGAGCAGTTCTTC
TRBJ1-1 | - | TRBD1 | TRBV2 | CASREAGTGGSEAFF | TGTGCCAGCAGAGAAGCAGGGACAGGGGGCAGTGAAGCTTTCTTT
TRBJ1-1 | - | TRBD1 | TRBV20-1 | CSARGQLGTEAFF | TGCAGTGCCCGGGGACAGTTGGGCACTGAAGCTTTCTTT
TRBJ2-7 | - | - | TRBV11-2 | CASSLFSFSYEQYF | TGTGCCAGCAGCTTATTCAGCTTCTCCTACGAGCAGTACTTC
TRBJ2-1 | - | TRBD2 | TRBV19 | CASSIRAGSENEQFF | TGTGCCAGTAGTATTAGAGCGGGGTCTGAAAATGAGCAGTTCTTC
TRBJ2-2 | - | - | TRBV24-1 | CATKDRNTGELFF | TGTGCCACCAAGGACAGGAACACCGGGGAGCTGTTTTTT
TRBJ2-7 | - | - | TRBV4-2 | CASSRNRVGTTEQYF | TGTGCCAGCAGCCGTAACAGGGTGGGTACGACAGAGCAGTACTTC
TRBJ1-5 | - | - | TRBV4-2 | CASSQEGGIDQPQHF | TGTGCCAGCAGCCAAGAAGGGGGGATCGATCAGCCCCAGCATTTT
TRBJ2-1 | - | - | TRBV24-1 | CATSDPNLSSYNEQFF | TGTGCCACCAGTGATCCGAACCTGAGCTCCTACAATGAGCAGTTCTTC
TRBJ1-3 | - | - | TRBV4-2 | CASSQEALLRGNTIYF | TGTGCCAGCAGCCAAGAGGCCCTCCTGAGGGGAAACACCATATATTTT
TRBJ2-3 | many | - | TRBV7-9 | CASSFSLNTDTQYF | TGTGCCAGCAGCTTCTCTCTGAACACAGATACGCAGTATTTT